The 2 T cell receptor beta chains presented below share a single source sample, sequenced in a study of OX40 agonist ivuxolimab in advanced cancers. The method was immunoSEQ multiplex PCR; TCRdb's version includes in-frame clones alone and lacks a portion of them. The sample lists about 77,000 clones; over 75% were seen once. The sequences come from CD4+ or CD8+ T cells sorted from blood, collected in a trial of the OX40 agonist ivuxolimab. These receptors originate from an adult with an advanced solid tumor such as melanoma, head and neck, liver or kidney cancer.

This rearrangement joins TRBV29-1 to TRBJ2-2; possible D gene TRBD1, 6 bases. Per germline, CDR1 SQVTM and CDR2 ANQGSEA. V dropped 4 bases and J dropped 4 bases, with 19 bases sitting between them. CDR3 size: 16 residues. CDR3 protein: CSVAGTSPLGTGELFF. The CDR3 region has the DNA TGCAGCGTTGCCGGGACATCCCCTCTCGGCACCGGGGAGCTGTTTTTT.

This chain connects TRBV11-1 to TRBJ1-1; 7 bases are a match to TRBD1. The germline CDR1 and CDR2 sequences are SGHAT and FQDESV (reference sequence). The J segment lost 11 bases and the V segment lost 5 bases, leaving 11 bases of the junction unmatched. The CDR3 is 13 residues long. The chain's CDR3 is CASSAQRDSGAFF. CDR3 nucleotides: TGTGCCAGCAGCGCCCAACGGGACAGTGGGGCTTTCTTT.